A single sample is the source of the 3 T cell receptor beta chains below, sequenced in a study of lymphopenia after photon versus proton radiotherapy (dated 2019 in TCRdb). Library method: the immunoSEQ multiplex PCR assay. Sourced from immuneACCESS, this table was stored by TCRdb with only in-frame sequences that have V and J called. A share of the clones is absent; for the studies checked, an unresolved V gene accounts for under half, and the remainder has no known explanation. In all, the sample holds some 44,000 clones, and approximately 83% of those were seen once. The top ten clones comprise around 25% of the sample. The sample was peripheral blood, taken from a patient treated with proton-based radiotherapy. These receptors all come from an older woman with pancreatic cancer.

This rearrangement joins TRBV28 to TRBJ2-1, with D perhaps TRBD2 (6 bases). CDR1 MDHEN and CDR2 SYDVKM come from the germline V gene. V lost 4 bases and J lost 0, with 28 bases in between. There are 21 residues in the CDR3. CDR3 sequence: CASSSPWTGVLLEVSYNEQFF. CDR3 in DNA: TGTGCCAGCAGTTCTCCCTGGACGGGAGTTTTACTGGAGGTCTCCTACAATGAGCAGTTCTTC.

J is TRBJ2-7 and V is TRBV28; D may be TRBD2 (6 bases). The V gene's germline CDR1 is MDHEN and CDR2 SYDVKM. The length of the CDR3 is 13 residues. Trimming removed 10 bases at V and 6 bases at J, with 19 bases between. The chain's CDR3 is CATGDAGLAEQYF. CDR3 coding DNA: TGTGCCACCGGGGACGCGGGGCTTGCCGAGCAGTACTTC.

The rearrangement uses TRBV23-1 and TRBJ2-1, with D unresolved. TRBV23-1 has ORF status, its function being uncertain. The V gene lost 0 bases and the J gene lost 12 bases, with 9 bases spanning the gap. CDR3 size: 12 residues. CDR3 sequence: CASSQSRRGQFF. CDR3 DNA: TGCGCCAGCAGTCAATCACGGCGCGGGCAGTTCTTC.